This T cell receptor (beta chain) was captured in a study of cytomegalovirus exposure and HLA in healthy donors. The CDR3 covers 13 residues. The V gene lost 2 bases and the J gene lost 7 bases, with 11 bases spanning the gap. Germline loops: CDR1 MNHEY, CDR2 SVGAGI. It was with 60 Vbeta and 13 Jbeta primers that the PCR ran. Measured with immunoSEQ multiplex PCR; TCRdb has only the in-frame clones, and not every one. The sample holds around 140,000 clones, around three quarters seen once. Sequenced material: PBMCs. This clonotype was sampled from a male donor in good health and CMV-seropositive. The chain uses TRBV6-5 and TRBJ1-2, with D possibly being TRBD1 (5 bases). Here the CDR3 DNA reads TGTGCCAGCAGTTACGGGGCCGGCGGTGGCTACACCTTC. It encodes CASSYGAGGGYTF.